This T cell receptor (beta chain) was captured in a study of blood T cell repertoires in COVID-19. Study information: The samples span acute and convalescent COVID-19 from the United States, Italy and Spain. PBMCs, B-cell-depleted T cells, or T cells provided the cDNA or gDNA that made up the material.

Concerning this clone: Compared with germline, one end of the junction differs, possibly owing to a read error.

The CDR3 is made up of 13 amino acids. The germline V gene encodes CDR1 MDHEN and CDR2 SYDVKM. In the study's own analysis: Amplification of reference gene primers was used by the study to estimate nucleated cell counts. Repertoires were generated with immunoSEQ multiplex PCR, while TCRdb's copy carries only in-frame clones and drops some. V, J and clone size were drawn from that table, and D and trimming were deduced from the DNA. The sample contains about 110,000 clones, approximately 83% of which appear only once. The TCR comes from a woman between 65 and 79 years old with acute or convalescent COVID-19. The V call is TRBV28, the J call TRBJ2-1; D gene uncertain. The sequencing input was peripheral blood. The CDR3 DNA follows: TGTGCCAGCAGTTCCCGACTTGGTTTAGGCAAGATCTTC. Amino acid sequence: CASSSRLGLGKIF.